Given below is one T cell receptor (beta chain) in context. As processed by the authors: Amplification of reference gene primers was used by the study to estimate nucleated cell counts. Sequenced by immunoSEQ multiplex PCR; TCRdb stores in-frame clones only, minus some. That table supplies the V and J calls and clone size; D and trimming were determined from the DNA. The table has under 250,000 clones, 80% to 90% seen once; the top ten hold 3% to 3.5%. The source of the sample is a study of blood T cell repertoires in COVID-19. Overall study: T cells, B-cell-depleted T cells, or PBMCs provided the cDNA or gDNA that served as material.

Germline V gives CDR1 MDHEN, CDR2 SYDVKM. The CDR3 totals 13 residues. The germline V and J ends were trimmed by 2 bases and 4 bases, with 8 bases remaining between them. Participants' own reports of clinical history determined their cohort assignment. Within 2 weeks of study entry, exposed participants had contacted a PCR-confirmed or clinician-diagnosed COVID-19 case. The rearrangement uses TRBV28 and TRBJ2-5; D unclear. The specimen was PBMCs or T cells enriched from blood (not recorded which). This TCR came from a woman between 40 and 50 years old who had been exposed to COVID-19. The CDR3 DNA is TGTGCCAGCAGTTTAATTGGCCGAGAGACCCAGTACTTC. It is translated as CASSLIGRETQYF.